This paragraph covers one TCR beta chain sequence. Its target is unknown. The sample comes from a study of immune cell composition in non-small cell lung cancer. Repertoires were generated with immunoSEQ multiplex PCR, while TCRdb's copy carries only in-frame clones and drops some. Among 5,000 or so clones listed, around three quarters were seen once. The CDR3 consists of 15 residues. Looked up from germline, CDR1 is SGHRS and CDR2 is YFSETQ. V shed 0 bases and J 2 bases; nucleotides not matched to a gene: 2. Study results and limitations: Shared sequences between tumour-reactive and dominant in vivo clones were not proven.

This chain joins TRBV5-1 and TRBJ1-5; TRBD1 agrees at 7 bases. Sequencing used lung tumor tissue. The source of this sequence is a human donor with non-small cell lung cancer. Here the CDR3 reads CASSLEGTGNQPQHF. The CDR3 DNA reads as TGCGCCAGCAGCTTGGAGGGGACAGGCAATCAGCCCCAGCATTTT. The variable domain in full, with the rest retrieved from reference TRBV5-1 and TRBJ1-5, is KAGVTQTPRYLIKTRGQQVTLSCSPISGHRSVSWYQQTPGQGLQFLFEYFSETQRNKGNFPGRFSGRQFSNSRSEMNVSTLELGDSALYLCASSLEGTGNQPQHFGDGTRLSIL.